This T cell receptor (beta chain) was profiled in a study of blood T cells in healthy people across ages. Overall study findings and caveats: The fall in TCR beta diversity per million T cells was roughly linear with age.

The study drew donors from healthy Caucasian individuals in Russia aged 6 to 90. In its sample, this clonotype was seen once. The antigen is unknown. Alongside a J-beta primer mix, a sample-barcoded 5' primer served in a second PCR lasting about 6 to 11 cycles. Each cDNA molecule carried a tag from a template-switch adaptor that contained 12 random nucleotides. TCRdb reanalysed the 5' RACE reads using MiXCR and keeps one entry per CDR3 protein. This sample yields 1.5 million or so distinct CDR3 sequences, of which 35% to 45% are seen a single time; approximately 4% belongs to the top ten. The TCR sequence derives from a young woman in good health. The material sequenced was blood.

DNA for the CDR3: TGTGCCAGCAGTTTGACTAGCGGAGCCACCGGGGAGCTGTTTTTT. Translation: CASSLTSGATGELFF. V is TRBV6-2 or TRBV6-3 and J is TRBJ2-2, with 9 bases fitting TRBD2. V lost 4 bases to trimming and J lost 4 bases; unmatched junction nucleotides: 4. The CDR3 spans 15 residues. CDR1 and CDR2 (germline): MNHEY, SVGEGT.